The table lists the clone carrying this TCR beta chain with a few counts. CDR1 DFQATT and CDR2 SNEGSKA come from the germline V gene (reference sequence). The CDR3 spans 19 residues. V shed 0 bases and J shed 1 base, with 19 bases lying between them. Based on clinical symptoms, serum thyroxine and TRAb, thyroid ultrasound and orbital computed tomography, diagnoses were reached. First hyperthyroidism diagnosis is when the blood sample was obtained, before any ophthalmopathy symptoms. Amplification targeted TCR beta CDR3 regions from RNA transcripts. An initial round of RT-PCR targeting the TCR CDR3 relied on the HTBI primer set. TCRdb passed the multiplex PCR reads through MiXCR, listing each CDR3 protein once. Among about 280,000 distinct CDR3 sequences listed, less than 30% were seen once. This sample was included in a study of T cells in Graves' hyperthyroidism and ophthalmopathy.

Material for sequencing was blood. The sequence was collected from a man between 40 and 49 years old with Graves' hyperthyroidism that later progressed to Graves' ophthalmopathy. The chain couples TRBV20-1 to TRBJ2-6; the D gene could be TRBD1 or TRBD2 (6 bases each). The CDR3 region has the DNA TGCAGTGCTAGAGAGACGGGGGCAGACTATATTTCTGGGGCCAACGTCCTGACTTTC. Protein product: CSARETGADYISGANVLTF.